This T cell receptor beta chain was sequenced during a study of blood T cell repertoires in COVID-19. TCRdb keeps only in-frame clones here, not all; method: immunoSEQ multiplex PCR. The table shows around 99,000 clones, with less than 90% occurring only once. The CDR3 extends over 14 amino acids. V shed 6 bases and J shed 6 bases, with 17 bases lying between them. CDR1 MDHEN and CDR2 SYDVKM come from the germline V gene. The sample taken for sequencing was peripheral blood. The sequence was collected from a woman in her fifties or sixties with acute or convalescent COVID-19. The chain couples TRBV28 to TRBJ1-2, with TRBD1 as a possible D gene (5 bases). CDR3 loop: CASSLPPGGDGYTF. CDR3 sequence (DNA): TGTGCCAGCAGCCTCCCCCCCGGGGGTGATGGCTACACCTTC.